These 32 T cell receptor beta chains share one sample of origin, sequenced in a study of blood T cell repertoires in COVID-19. TCRdb's table, derived via immunoSEQ multiplex PCR, lists solely in-frame clones and lacks some. Of about 97,000 clones in the sample, more than 75% were seen once. What was sequenced was peripheral blood. The source of these receptors is a human donor in a cohort sampled during active COVID-19.

This chain uses TRBV5-1 with TRBJ1-6; 10 positions match TRBD1. The ends lost 0 bases at V and 4 bases at J; junction bases unmatched: 1. From germline, CDR1 is SGHRS and CDR2 YFSETQ. The CDR3 has 16 amino acids. This chain's CDR3 is CASSLGGQGYNSPLHF. Here the CDR3 DNA reads TGCGCCAGCAGCTTGGGGGGACAGGGGTATAATTCACCCCTCCACTTT.

This chain connects TRBV7-2 to TRBJ2-1; 7 bases are a match to TRBD2. The CDR3 runs to 14 residues. Trimming at V came to 2 bases and at J to 7 bases, leaving 5 bases not matched to a gene. Germline lookup yields CDR1 SGHTA and CDR2 FQGNSA. The CDR3 bases are TGTGCCAGCAGCTTAAACCGGGGAGGGAATGAGCAGTTCTTC. Residues: CASSLNRGGNEQFF.

This rearrangement joins TRBV24-1 to TRBJ2-1; 7 nucleotides align to TRBD1. Germline CDR1 reads KGHDR; CDR2 reads SFDVKD. The trim removed 0 bases at V and 4 bases at J, leaving 14 bases unmatched. There are 19 residues in the CDR3. CDR3 sequence: CATSDLRDPDREIYNEQFF. The CDR3, as DNA: TGTGCCACCAGTGATTTGCGGGACCCCGACAGGGAGATATACAATGAGCAGTTCTTC.

The gene calls are TRBV2 and TRBJ2-1; tentative D call: TRBD2 (5 bases). V lost 3 bases, J lost 8 bases, and 14 bases lay in between. This CDR3 comprises 14 residues. CDR1 is SNHLY and CDR2 is FYNNEI in the germline V gene. The CDR3: CASSDSGSLDEQFF. The CDR3 bases are TGTGCCAGCAGTGATTCGGGGAGTTTGGATGAGCAGTTCTTC.

The chain joins TRBV7-9 to TRBJ2-7; 9 nucleotides agree with TRBD1. J was trimmed by 2 bases and V by 5 bases; bases with no gene match: 4. Germline lookup yields CDR1 SEHNR and CDR2 FQNEAQ (reference sequence). The CDR3 is 14 amino acids. The CDR3 coding sequence is TGTGCCAGCAGCGGCCGGGACAGGGCCTACGAGCAGTACTTC. Translating gives CASSGRDRAYEQYF. Supplemented by reference TRBV7-9 and TRBJ2-7, the full variable domain reads DTGVSQNPRHKITKRGQNVTFRCDPISEHNRLYWYRQTLGQGPEFLTYFQNEAQLEKSRLLSDRFSAERPKGSFSTLEIQRTEQGDSAMYLCASSGRDRAYEQYFGPGTRLTVT.

The table lists this clone with a few counts. The J gene is TRBJ2-3, the V gene TRBV7-2, with 11 bases lining up with TRBD2. V was clipped by 1 base and J by 5 bases; unmatched bases: 14. CDR1 SGHTA and CDR2 FQGNSA come from the germline V gene. The CDR3 contains 19 residues. The CDR3 is CASSLVPGRLAGRGDTQYF. The CDR3 DNA reads as TGTGCCAGCAGCTTAGTTCCGGGGAGACTAGCGGGGCGGGGAGATACGCAGTATTTT.

This sequence joins TRBV2 and TRBJ1-2, with 8 bases aligning to TRBD1. Germline V CDR1 and CDR2: SNHLY, FYNNEI. V was pared by 6 bases and J by 7 bases, with 4 bases of the junction left unmatched. This CDR3 contains 12 residues. The CDR3 coding sequence is TGTGCCAGCAGGAGGACAGGGACTGGCTACACCTTC. Encoded protein: CASRRTGTGYTF.

The chain has TRBV5-4 and TRBJ2-5; TRBD2 might be the D (5 bases). The V gene lost 4 bases and the J gene lost 5 bases, with 15 bases spanning the gap. Germline V CDR1 and CDR2: SGHNT, YYREEE (reference sequence). This CDR3 spans 14 amino acids. As DNA, the CDR3 is TGTGCCAGCAGCGCGAGGAGACGAGGGGAGACCCAGTACTTC. It codes for CASSARRRGETQYF.

V gene TRBV24-1 combines with J gene TRBJ1-5, with 7 bases that match TRBD1. Germline V gene data show CDR1 as KGHDR and CDR2 as SFDVKD. V lost 3 bases, J lost 4 bases, and 11 bases stayed unmatched. This CDR3 contains 17 residues. CDR3: CATSDAVTGRTNQPQHF. The CDR3 DNA reads as TGTGCCACCAGTGATGCAGTGACAGGGCGCACTAATCAGCCCCAGCATTTT.

This clone came up once. The chain links TRBV25-1 to TRBJ2-5; 10 bases line up with TRBD2. Germline loops: CDR1 MGHDK, CDR2 SYGVNS. V lost 11 bases, J lost 4 bases, and 13 bases stayed unmatched. The CDR3 runs 15 residues. CDR3 amino acids: CASADGSGGRETQYF. CDR3 DNA sequence: TGTGCCTCCGCGGATGGTAGCGGGGGGAGAGAGACCCAGTACTTC.

This rearrangement joins TRBV29-1 to TRBJ2-3, with TRBD2 matching over 10 bases. V lost 7 bases and J lost 5; bases outside the gene matches: 9. The CDR3 is 14 amino acids. Germline V gene sequence: CDR1 SQVTM, CDR2 ANQGSEA. For the CDR3, the DNA is TGCAGCGGGAAGCGGGGGGGCCGGGGAGATACGCAGTATTTT. Translating gives CSGKRGGRGDTQYF.

The rearrangement links TRBV24-1 to TRBJ2-3; 10 positions agree with TRBD2. V gave up 4 bases and J gave up 6 bases; unmatched junction bases: 6. The germline V gene encodes CDR1 KGHDR and CDR2 SFDVKD. CDR3 length: 15 residues. The CDR3 DNA follows: TGTGCCACCAGTGAGCCTAGCGGGGGCAGGGATACGCAGTATTTT. It translates to CATSEPSGGRDTQYF.

This clone was counted between two and nine times. V is TRBV5-4 and J is TRBJ2-7, with TRBD2 identical over 11 bases. Trimming removed 5 bases from V and 7 bases from J; junction bases left unmatched: 5. The V gene's germline CDR1 is SGHNT and CDR2 YYREEE (reference sequence). The CDR3 length is 13 residues. CDR3 coding DNA: TGTGCCAGCAGGACTAGCGGGGTTCGTGAGCAGTACTTC. As protein: CASRTSGVREQYF.

The V gene is TRBV5-1, the J gene TRBJ2-1, with TRBD2 matching 8 bases. V lost 2 bases to trimming and J lost 4 bases; unmatched junction nucleotides: 8. The germline V gene encodes CDR1 SGHRS and CDR2 YFSETQ. The CDR3 length is 16 residues. CDR3 in amino acids: CASSLHGAGEYNEQFF. DNA for the CDR3: TGCGCCAGCAGCTTACACGGAGCGGGGGAGTACAATGAGCAGTTCTTC.

The rearrangement uses TRBV4-1 and TRBJ1-4; a possible D gene is TRBD1 (5 bases). The CDR3 totals 15 residues. The germline V gene has CDR1 MGHRA and CDR2 YSYEKL. V was trimmed by 9 bases and J by 11 bases, leaving 25 bases between them. CDR3: CASRGEGLGLGKLFF. Written as DNA, the CDR3 is TGCGCCAGTCGAGGGGAGGGGTTGGGCTTAGGTAAACTGTTTTTT.

The chain recombines TRBV12-2 with TRBJ2-2; the table's D gene call, TRBD2, was not cross checked with the DNA. TRBV12-2 is deemed a pseudogene. The CDR3 runs to 15 residues. The DNA for the CDR3 is TGTGCAAGTCGCTCAAGACTAGTCAGGTCCGGGGAGCTGTTTTTT. It codes for CASRSRLVRSGELFF.

This sequence joins TRBV10-1 and TRBJ2-7, with unresolved D. This CDR3 contains 14 residues. Germline lookup yields CDR1 WNHNN and CDR2 SYGVQD (reference sequence). Trimming removed 4 bases at V and 0 bases at J, with 10 bases between. CDR3 protein: CASSGQSYSYEQYF. The CDR3 region has the DNA TGCGCCAGCAGTGGACAATCCTACTCCTACGAGCAGTACTTC.

This chain links TRBV30 with TRBJ1-5; TRBD1 is a possible D gene (6 bases). Looked up from germline, CDR1 is GTSNPN and CDR2 is SVGIG (reference sequence). CDR3 length: 15 amino acids. With 1 base removed from V and 0 bases from J, the gap between germline ends came to 10 bases. For the CDR3, the DNA is TGTGCCTGGAGTGCACAGGGATATAGCAATCAGCCCCAGCATTTT. It translates to CAWSAQGYSNQPQHF.

The rearrangement uses TRBV3-1 (or the pseudogene TRBV3-2) and TRBJ1-1; D might be TRBD1 (5 bases). This CDR3 spans 11 amino acids. The ends were cut back, 6 bases at V and 5 bases at J, with 7 bases in the middle. Germline assignment: CDR1 LGHDT and CDR2 YNNKEL (reference sequence). The CDR3, as DNA: TGTGCCAGCAGTCAGGGTACTGAAGCTTTCTTT. Amino acid sequence: CASSQGTEAFF.

To note about this clone: Its ends do not fully match the called genes, so a read error is possible. CDR3 region: CASSPGTGTYGYAF. The DNA for the CDR3 is TGTGCCAGCAGTCCCGGGACAGGGACCTATGGCTACGCCTTC. The chain joins TRBV6-5 to TRBJ1-2, with 9 bases lining up with TRBD1. The CDR3 loop spans 14 amino acids. CDR1 is MNHEY and CDR2 is SVGAGI in the germline V gene.

This chain uses TRBV7-2 with TRBJ2-1; 8 nucleotides agree with TRBD2. The ends lost 3 bases at V and 9 bases at J; junction bases unmatched: 13. CDR1 and CDR2 (germline): SGHTA, FQGNSA. CDR3 length equals 16 residues. Written as DNA, the CDR3 is TGTGCCAGCAGCTTCATAGGGACTAGGTTGTACGTTGAGCAGTTCTTC. Translation: CASSFIGTRLYVEQFF. Full variable domain (missing parts from reference TRBV7-2 and TRBJ2-1): GAGVSQSPSNKVTEKGKDVELRCDPISGHTALYWYRQSLGQGLEFLIYFQGNSAPDKSGLPSDRFSAERTGGSVSTLTIQRTQQEDSAVYLCASSFIGTRLYVEQFFGPGTRLTVL.

The V and J genes are TRBV2 and TRBJ2-5, with 9 bases aligning to TRBD1. V trimming: 2 bases; J trimming: 4 bases; junction bases outside the gene matches: 5. Germline lookup yields CDR1 SNHLY and CDR2 FYNNEI. This CDR3 has 15 amino acids. Here the CDR3 reads CASSERGTGTETQYF. Here the CDR3 DNA reads TGTGCCAGCAGTGAAAGGGGGACAGGGACAGAGACCCAGTACTTC.

This clone was recorded once. The chain is built from TRBV19 and TRBJ2-3; weak D call: TRBD1 (5 bases). There are 15 residues in the CDR3. The V gene's germline CDR1 is LNHDA and CDR2 SQIVND (reference sequence). V gave up 1 base and J gave up 7 bases, with 15 bases separating them. The CDR3 protein is CASSIVQGRANTQYF. CDR3 sequence (DNA): TGTGCCAGTAGTATAGTCCAGGGCAGGGCAAATACGCAGTATTTT.

The V and J genes are TRBV28 and TRBJ2-1, with 7 bases that match TRBD1. Germline V CDR1 and CDR2: MDHEN, SYDVKM. The CDR3 is 15 amino acids. V trimming: 4 bases; J trimming: 4 bases; junction bases outside the gene matches: 7. CDR3 region: CASSSTGVGYNEQFF. The CDR3 coding sequence is TGTGCCAGCAGTTCTACAGGGGTTGGGTACAATGAGCAGTTCTTC.

V usage is TRBV10-2 and J usage is TRBJ2-3, with D possibly TRBD1 on 5 matching bases. There are 14 residues in the CDR3. Trimming shortened V by 6 bases and J by 0 bases, and 10 bases separated the two germline ends. Germline values: CDR1 WSHSY, CDR2 SAAADI. The CDR3 bases are TGCGCCAGCAGAGGGGCAGAGAGCACAGATACGCAGTATTTT. It yields the protein CASRGAESTDTQYF.

This clone is a singleton in its sample. The rearrangement joins TRBV15 to TRBJ1-4; D unclear. Trimming cost V 3 bases and J 7 bases, with 6 bases left between them. The CDR3 spans 12 residues. The germline gives CDR1 LNHNV, CDR2 YYDKDF (reference sequence). The CDR3 is CATSSGTEKLFF. CDR3 nucleotides: TGTGCCACCAGCAGTGGCACTGAAAAACTGTTTTTT.

The gene calls are TRBV28 and TRBJ2-4, with TRBD1 matching over 10 bases. Trimming cost V 5 bases and J 9 bases; bases outside gene matches: 13. Germline lookup yields CDR1 MDHEN and CDR2 SYDVKM. The CDR3 sequence is 16 residues long. The CDR3 coding sequence is TGTGCCAGCAGTACGACAGGGGGCGCTGGCCTAAGCATTCAGTACTTC. Protein product: CASSTTGGAGLSIQYF. The entire variable domain, with the rest obtained from reference TRBV28 and TRBJ2-4, is as follows: DVKVTQSSRYLVKRTGEKVFLECVQDMDHENMFWYRQDPGLGLRLIYFSYDVKMKEKGDIPEGYSVSREKKERFSLILESASTNQTSMYLCASSTTGGAGLSIQYFGAGTRLSVL.

V usage is TRBV6-6 and J usage is TRBJ1-4; D might be TRBD1 (5 bases). This CDR3 is built from 14 residues. Looked up from germline, CDR1 is MNHNY and CDR2 is SVGAGI (reference sequence). With 6 bases removed from V and 7 bases from J, the gap between germline ends came to 15 bases. The CDR3 is CASRKAGVGEKLFF. CDR3 sequence (DNA): TGTGCCAGCAGAAAGGCGGGGGTGGGTGAAAAACTGTTTTTT.

The chain carries TRBV7-8 and TRBJ2-5, with 10 bases aligning to TRBD2. The CDR3 contains 18 residues. J lost 4 bases, V lost 4 bases, and 15 bases had no gene match. Germline CDR1 is SGHVS and CDR2 is FQNEAQ. CDR3 sequence reads: CASSSLTLAGVRRETQYF. CDR3 bases: TGTGCCAGCAGCTCCCTAACCCTAGCGGGGGTCCGCAGAGAGACCCAGTACTTC.

This clone appeared a few times. The chain recombines TRBV12-5 with TRBJ2-1; the match to TRBD2 covers 7 bases. This CDR3 region has 18 residues. Germline V gene sequence: CDR1 LGHNT, CDR2 FRNRAP. With V trimmed by 4 bases and J by 0 bases, 12 bases remained unmatched. The CDR3 DNA is TGTGCTAGTGGTTATAAAGGGGACTACCTTAGCTCCTACAATGAGCAGTTCTTC. Amino acid sequence: CASGYKGDYLSSYNEQFF.

This chain connects TRBV7-2 to TRBJ1-3; 8 nucleotides match TRBD1. With V trimmed by 5 bases and J by 0 bases, 12 bases remained unmatched. Germline V gene lookup returns CDR1 SGHTA and CDR2 FQGNSA. The CDR3 has 18 residues. The CDR3, as DNA: TGTGCCAGCAGCACCCCGAGAGGACAGGGCGTCTCTGGAAACACCATATATTTT. Encoded protein: CASSTPRGQGVSGNTIYF.

The V gene is TRBV4-1, the J gene TRBJ2-5; 7 bases agree with TRBD1. The ends lost 2 bases at V and 1 base at J; junction bases unmatched: 13. The CDR3 runs to 18 residues. Germline V CDR1 and CDR2: MGHRA, YSYEKL. In DNA form, the CDR3 reads TGCGCCAGCAGCCAATCATTACAGGGGTTCTTAGCCCAAGAGACCCAGTACTTC. Translating it yields CASSQSLQGFLAQETQYF.